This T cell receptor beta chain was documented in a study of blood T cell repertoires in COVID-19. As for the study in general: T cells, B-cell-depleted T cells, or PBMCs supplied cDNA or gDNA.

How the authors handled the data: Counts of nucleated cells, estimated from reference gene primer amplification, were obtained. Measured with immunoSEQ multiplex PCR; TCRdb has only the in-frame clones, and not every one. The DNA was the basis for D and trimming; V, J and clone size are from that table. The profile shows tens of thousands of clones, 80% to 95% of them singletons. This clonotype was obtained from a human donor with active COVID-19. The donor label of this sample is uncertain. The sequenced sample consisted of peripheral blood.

DNA for the CDR3: TGCAGCGCTACCCGTCCGGGAGGGCCAGGCAATGAGCAGTTCTTC. Protein product: CSATRPGGPGNEQFF. This chain links TRBV29-1 with TRBJ2-1; 8 positions agree with TRBD2. Germline CDR1 SQVTM, CDR2 ANQGSEA. The V segment lost 7 bases and the J segment 6 bases; nucleotides outside the gene matches: 14. This CDR3 spans 15 amino acids.